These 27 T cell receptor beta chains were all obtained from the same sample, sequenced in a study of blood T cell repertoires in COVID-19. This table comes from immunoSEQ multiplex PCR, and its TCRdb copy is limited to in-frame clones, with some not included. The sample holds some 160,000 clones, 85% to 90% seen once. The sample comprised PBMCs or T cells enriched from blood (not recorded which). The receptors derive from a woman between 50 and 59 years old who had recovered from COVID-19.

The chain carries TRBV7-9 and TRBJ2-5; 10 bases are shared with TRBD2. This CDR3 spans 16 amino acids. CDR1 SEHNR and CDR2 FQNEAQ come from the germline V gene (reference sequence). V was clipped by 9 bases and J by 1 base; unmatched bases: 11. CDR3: CARGAGGAPFQETQYF. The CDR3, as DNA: TGTGCCAGGGGAGCGGGGGGGGCTCCCTTCCAAGAGACCCAGTACTTC. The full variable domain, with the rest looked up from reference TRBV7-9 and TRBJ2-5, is DTGVSQNPRHKITKRGQNVTFRCDPISEHNRLYWYRQTLGQGPEFLTYFQNEAQLEKSRLLSDRFSAERPKGSFSTLEIQRTEQGDSAMYLCARGAGGAPFQETQYFGPGTRLLVL.

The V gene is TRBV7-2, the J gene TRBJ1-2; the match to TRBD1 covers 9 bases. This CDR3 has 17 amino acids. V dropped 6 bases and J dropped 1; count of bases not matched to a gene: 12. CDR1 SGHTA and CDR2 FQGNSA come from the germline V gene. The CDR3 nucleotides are TGTGCCAGCAGTCAAACCCGGGACAGGGTCTTTAACTATGGCTACACCTTC. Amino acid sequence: CASSQTRDRVFNYGYTF.

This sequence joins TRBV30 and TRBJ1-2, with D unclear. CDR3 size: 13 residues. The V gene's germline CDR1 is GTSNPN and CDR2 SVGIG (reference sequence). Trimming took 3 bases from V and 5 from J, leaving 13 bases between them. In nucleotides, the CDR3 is TGTGCCTGGAGGTTTAGTCTGCCGTATGGCTACACCTTC. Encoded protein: CAWRFSLPYGYTF.

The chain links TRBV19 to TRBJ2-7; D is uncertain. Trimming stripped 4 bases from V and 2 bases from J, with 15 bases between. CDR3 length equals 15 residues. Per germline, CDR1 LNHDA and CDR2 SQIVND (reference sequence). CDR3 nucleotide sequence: TGTGCCAGTAGTAGGTTTGGGCATCAGGCCTACGAGCAGTACTTC. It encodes CASSRFGHQAYEQYF.

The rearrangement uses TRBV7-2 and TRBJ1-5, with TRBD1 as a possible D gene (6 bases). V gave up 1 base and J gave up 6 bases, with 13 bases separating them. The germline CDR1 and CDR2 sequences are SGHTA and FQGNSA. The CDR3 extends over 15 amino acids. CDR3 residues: CASSLGAGAGQPQHF. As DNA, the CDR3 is TGTGCCAGCAGCTTAGGCGCAGGGGCCGGTCAGCCCCAGCATTTT.

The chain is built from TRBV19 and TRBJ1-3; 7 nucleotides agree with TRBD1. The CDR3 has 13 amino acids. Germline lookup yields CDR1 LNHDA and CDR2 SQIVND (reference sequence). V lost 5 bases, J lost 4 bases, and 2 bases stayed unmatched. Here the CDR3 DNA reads TGTGCCAGTAGTCGGGGACAGGGAAACACCATATATTTT. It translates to CASSRGQGNTIYF.

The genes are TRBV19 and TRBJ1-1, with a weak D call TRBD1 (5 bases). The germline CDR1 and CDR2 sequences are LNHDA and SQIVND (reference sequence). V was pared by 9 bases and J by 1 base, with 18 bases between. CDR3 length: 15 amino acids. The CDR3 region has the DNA TGTGCCAGCCTGGTAGACGGGGGTTCGAACACTGAAGCTTTCTTT. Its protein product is CASLVDGGSNTEAFF. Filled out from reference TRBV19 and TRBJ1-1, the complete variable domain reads DGGITQSPKYLFRKEGQNVTLSCEQNLNHDAMYWYRQDPGQGLRLIYYSQIVNDFQKGDIAEGYSVSREKKESFPLTVTSAQKNPTAFYLCASLVDGGSNTEAFFGQGTRLTVV.

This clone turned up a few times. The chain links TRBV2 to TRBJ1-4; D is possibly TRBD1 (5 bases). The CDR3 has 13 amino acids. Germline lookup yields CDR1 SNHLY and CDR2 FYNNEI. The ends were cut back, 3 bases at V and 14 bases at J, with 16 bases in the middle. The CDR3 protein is CASSDWQGLRLFF. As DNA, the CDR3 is TGTGCCAGCAGTGATTGGCAGGGATTACGGCTGTTTTTT.

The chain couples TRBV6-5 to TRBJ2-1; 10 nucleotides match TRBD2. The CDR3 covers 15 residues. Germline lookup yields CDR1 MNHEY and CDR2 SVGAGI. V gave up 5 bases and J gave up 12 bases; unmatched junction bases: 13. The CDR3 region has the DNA TGTGCCAGCAGTACCTCGGGACTAGCGATGGGGGGGCAGTTCTTC. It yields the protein CASSTSGLAMGGQFF.

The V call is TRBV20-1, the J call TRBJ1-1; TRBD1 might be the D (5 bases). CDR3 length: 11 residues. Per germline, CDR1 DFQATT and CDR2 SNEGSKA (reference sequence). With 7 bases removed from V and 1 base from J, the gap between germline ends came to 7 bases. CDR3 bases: TGCAGTGTGGGGGGGAACACTGAAGCTTTCTTT. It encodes CSVGGNTEAFF.

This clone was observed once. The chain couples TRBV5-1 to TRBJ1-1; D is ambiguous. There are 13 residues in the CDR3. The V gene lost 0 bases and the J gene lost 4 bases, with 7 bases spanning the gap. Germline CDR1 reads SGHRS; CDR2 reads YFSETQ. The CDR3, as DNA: TGCGCCAGCAGCTTGGGTGAGCTCACTGAAGCTTTCTTT. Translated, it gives CASSLGELTEAFF.

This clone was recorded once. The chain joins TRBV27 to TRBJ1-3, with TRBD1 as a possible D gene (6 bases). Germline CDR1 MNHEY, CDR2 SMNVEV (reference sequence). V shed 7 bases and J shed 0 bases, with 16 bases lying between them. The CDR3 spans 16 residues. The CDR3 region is CASTTGTPSSGNTIYF. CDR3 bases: TGTGCCAGCACTACCGGGACACCGAGCTCTGGAAACACCATATATTTT.

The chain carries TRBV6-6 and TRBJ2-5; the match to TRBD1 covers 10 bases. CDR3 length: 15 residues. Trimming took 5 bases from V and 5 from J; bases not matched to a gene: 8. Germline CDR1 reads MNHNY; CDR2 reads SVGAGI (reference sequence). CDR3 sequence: CASSLDRGRWETQYF. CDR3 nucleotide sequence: TGTGCCAGCAGTCTCGACAGGGGGCGGTGGGAGACCCAGTACTTC.

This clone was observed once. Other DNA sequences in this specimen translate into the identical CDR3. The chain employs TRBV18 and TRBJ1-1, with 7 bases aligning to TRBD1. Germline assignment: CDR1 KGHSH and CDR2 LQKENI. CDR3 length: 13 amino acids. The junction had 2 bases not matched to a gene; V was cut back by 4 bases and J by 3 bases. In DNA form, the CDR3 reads TGTGCCAGCTCACGAGACAGGGACACTGAAGCTTTCTTT. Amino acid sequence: CASSRDRDTEAFF.

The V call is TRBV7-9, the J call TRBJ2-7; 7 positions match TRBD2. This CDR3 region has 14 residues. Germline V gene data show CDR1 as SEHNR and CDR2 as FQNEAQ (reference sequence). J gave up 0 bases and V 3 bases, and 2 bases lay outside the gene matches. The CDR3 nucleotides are TGTGCCAGCAGCTTCTGGACTAGCTCCTACGAGCAGTACTTC. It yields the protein CASSFWTSSYEQYF.

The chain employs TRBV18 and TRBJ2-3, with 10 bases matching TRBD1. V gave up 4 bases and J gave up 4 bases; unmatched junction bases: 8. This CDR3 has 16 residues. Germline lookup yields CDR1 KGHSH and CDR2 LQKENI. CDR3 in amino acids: CASSLQTGGIADTQYF. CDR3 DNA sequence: TGTGCCAGCTCACTCCAGACAGGGGGCATCGCAGATACGCAGTATTTT.

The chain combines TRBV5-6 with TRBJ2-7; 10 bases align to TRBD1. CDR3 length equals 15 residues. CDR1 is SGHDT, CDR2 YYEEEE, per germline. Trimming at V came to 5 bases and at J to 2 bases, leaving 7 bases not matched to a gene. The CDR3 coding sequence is TGTGCCAGCAGACGGCCGGGACAGGGGACCTACGAGCAGTACTTC. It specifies CASRRPGQGTYEQYF.

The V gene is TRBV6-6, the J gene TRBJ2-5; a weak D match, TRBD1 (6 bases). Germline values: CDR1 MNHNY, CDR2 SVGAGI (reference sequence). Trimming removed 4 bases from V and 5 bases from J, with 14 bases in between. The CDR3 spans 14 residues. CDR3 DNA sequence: TGTGCCAGCAGTTCACCCACAGGGTCTGAGACCCAGTACTTC. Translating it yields CASSSPTGSETQYF.

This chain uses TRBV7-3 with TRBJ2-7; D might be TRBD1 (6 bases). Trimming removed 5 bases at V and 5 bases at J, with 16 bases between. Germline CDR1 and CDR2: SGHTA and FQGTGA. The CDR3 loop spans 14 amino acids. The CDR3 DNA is TGTGCCAGCAGCCGCGGGTCCAGGGGTGACGAGCAGTACTTC. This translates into CASSRGSRGDEQYF. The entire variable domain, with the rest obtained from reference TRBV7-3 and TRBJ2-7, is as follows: GAGVSQTPSNKVTEKGKYVELRCDPISGHTALYWYRQSLGQGPEFLIYFQGTGAADDSGLPNDRFFAVRPEGSVSTLKIQRTERGDSAVYLCASSRGSRGDEQYFGPGTRLTVT.

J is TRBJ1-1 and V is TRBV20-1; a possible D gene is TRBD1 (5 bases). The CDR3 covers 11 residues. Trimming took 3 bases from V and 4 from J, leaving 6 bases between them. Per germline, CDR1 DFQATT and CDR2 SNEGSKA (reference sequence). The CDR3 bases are TGCAGTGCTAGCGGGGGCACTGAAGCTTTCTTT. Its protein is CSASGGTEAFF.

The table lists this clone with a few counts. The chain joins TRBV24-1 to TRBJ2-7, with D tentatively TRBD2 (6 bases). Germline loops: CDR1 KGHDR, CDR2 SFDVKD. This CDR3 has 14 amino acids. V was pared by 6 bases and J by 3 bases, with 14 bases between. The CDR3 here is CATSPSGLGYEQYF. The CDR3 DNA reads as TGTGCCACCAGTCCCAGCGGGTTAGGCTACGAGCAGTACTTC.

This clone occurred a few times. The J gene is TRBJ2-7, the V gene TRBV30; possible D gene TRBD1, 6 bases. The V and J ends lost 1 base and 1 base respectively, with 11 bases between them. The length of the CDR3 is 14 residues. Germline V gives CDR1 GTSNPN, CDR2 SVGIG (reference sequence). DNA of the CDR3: TGTGCCTGGAGTGAAGGACAGTTGTCCTACGAGCAGTACTTC. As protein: CAWSEGQLSYEQYF.

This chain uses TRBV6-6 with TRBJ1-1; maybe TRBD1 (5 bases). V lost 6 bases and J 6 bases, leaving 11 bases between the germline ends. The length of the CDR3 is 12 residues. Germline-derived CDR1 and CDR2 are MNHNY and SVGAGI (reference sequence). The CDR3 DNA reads TGTGCCAGCAGCCGCGGGGGAGCTGAAGCTTTCTTT. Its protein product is CASSRGGAEAFF.

The DNA of the CDR3 is TGCGCCAGCACTAGCGGGGGCCTTTACAATGAGCAGTTCTTC. Translating gives CASTSGGLYNEQFF. This chain links TRBV5-1 with TRBJ2-1; 10 bases fit TRBD2. This CDR3 has 14 amino acids. After removal of 6 bases from V and 4 bases from J, the junction contained 4 bases not matched to a gene. Germline assignment: CDR1 SGHRS and CDR2 YFSETQ.

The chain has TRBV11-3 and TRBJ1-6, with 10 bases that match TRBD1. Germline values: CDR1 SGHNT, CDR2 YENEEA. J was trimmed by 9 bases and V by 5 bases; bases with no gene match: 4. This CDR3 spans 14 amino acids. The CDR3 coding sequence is TGTGCCAGCAGCAAGGGGGACAGGGGTTCACCCCTCCACTTT. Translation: CASSKGDRGSPLHF.

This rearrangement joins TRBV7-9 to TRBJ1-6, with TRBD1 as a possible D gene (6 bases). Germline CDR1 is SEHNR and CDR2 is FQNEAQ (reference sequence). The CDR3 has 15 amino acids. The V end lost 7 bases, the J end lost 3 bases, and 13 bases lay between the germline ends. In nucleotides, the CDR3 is TGTGCCAGCACCCAGGACAGTCACTATAATTCACCCCTCCACTTT. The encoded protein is CASTQDSHYNSPLHF.

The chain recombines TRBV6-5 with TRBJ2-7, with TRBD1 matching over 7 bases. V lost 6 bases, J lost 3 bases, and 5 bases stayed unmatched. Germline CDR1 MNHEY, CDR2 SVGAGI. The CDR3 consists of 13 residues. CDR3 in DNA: TGTGCCAGCAGGGCGACAGGGAACTACGAGCAGTACTTC. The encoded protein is CASRATGNYEQYF.